By sample share, the clone carrying this T cell receptor (beta chain) is medium-sized (0.01 to 0.1%). This specimen comes from a study of T-cell reconstitution after alpha-beta-depleted transplantation in children. This CDR3 region has 11 residues. CDR1 and CDR2 from the germline V gene are ENHRY and SYGVKD. V dropped 0 bases and J dropped 8 bases, with 2 bases sitting between them. The TCRbeta library was prepared with unique molecular identifiers. TCRdb recomputed calls from the PCR reads with MiXCR, one row per CDR3 protein. The table records around 200,000 distinct CDR3 sequences, 8% to 9.5% of them present only once.

The TCR comes from a human donor who donated a stem cell graft to a child with acute lymphoblastic leukemia. V and J are TRBV10-3 and TRBJ2-1; D gene ambiguous. The specimen comprised PBMCs from the stem cell graft donor, sampled from the stem cell graft. The CDR3 protein is CAISESDEQFF. CDR3 in DNA: TGTGCCATCAGTGAGTCTGATGAGCAGTTCTTC.